This T cell receptor (beta chain) was recorded in a study of shared clonotypes between healthy human individuals. Trimming pared 0 bases from V and 4 bases from J, leaving 16 bases between. The CDR3 runs to 17 residues. Germline loops: CDR1 MNHEY, CDR2 SMNVEV (reference sequence). Profiling relied on immunoSEQ multiplex PCR, and the TCRdb table lists in-frame clones only, not all of them. The repertoire holds millions of clones, with 85% to 95% as singletons. Sequencing was performed on naive CD4+ T cells sorted from blood. Subset of the sample: CD45RA+ positively selected. This sequence originates from a man aged 18 to 29 in good health. The chain combines TRBV27 with TRBJ1-3, with D unresolved. The CDR3 loop is CASSLSAPARLGNTIYF. CDR3 nucleotide sequence: TGTGCCAGCAGTTTATCGGCCCCGGCGCGTCTAGGAAACACCATATATTTT.